This TCR beta chain was sequenced for a study of blood T cell repertoires in COVID-19. This clone was seen only once. The CDR3 covers 15 residues. CDR1 is SGHNT, CDR2 YYREEE, per germline (reference sequence). Trimming stripped 6 bases from V and 3 bases from J, with 18 bases between. Here immunoSEQ multiplex PCR was the method, and the copy in TCRdb shows in-frame clones only, minus some. The profile shows about 40,000 clones, around four fifths of them singletons. Material: peripheral blood. This chain links TRBV5-4 with TRBJ1-1, with D perhaps matching TRBD1 (6 bases). The TCR sequence derives from a man in his fifties or sixties with active COVID-19. The CDR3 sequence: CASNRAGGGYTEAFF. The CDR3 DNA follows: TGTGCCAGCAACCGCGCTGGGGGCGGGTACACTGAAGCTTTCTTT. The full variable domain, in which reference TRBV5-4 and TRBJ1-1 provide the parts outside the CDR3, is ETGVTQSPTHLIKTRGQQVTLRCSSQSGHNTVSWYQQALGQGPQFIFQYYREEENGRGNFPPRFSGLQFPNYSSELNVNALELDDSALYLCASNRAGGGYTEAFFGQGTRLTVV.